The T cell receptor beta chain described here comes from a study of blood T cells in healthy people across ages. General study findings and limits: TCR beta diversity, measured per million T cells, fell in a roughly linear way with age.

With V trimmed by 10 bases and J by 4 bases, 6 bases remained unmatched. The CDR3 covers 13 residues. Donors gave around 9.8 milliliters of peripheral blood apiece. This clonotype was seen repeatedly, ten times or more. The antigen remains unidentified. Next came a second PCR, run for about 7 to 12 cycles, which used a sample-barcoded 5' primer along with a J-beta primer mix. TCRdb ran MiXCR on the 5' RACE reads and lists one entry per CDR3 protein. The top ten clones hold 13% of a sample with 650,000 to 1,000,000 distinct CDR3 sequences, about 37% of them seen once. This clonotype was obtained from a man younger than 30 in good health. The chain recombines TRBV12-3 or TRBV12-4 with TRBJ2-7, with TRBD1 matching over 11 bases. What was sequenced was blood. CDR3 amino acids: CATTGQGVYEQYF. The CDR3 DNA follows: TGTGCCACCACGGGACAGGGGGTATACGAGCAGTACTTC.